Sequencing of this TCR beta chain was carried out in a study of CD8 T cells in Susac syndrome. After extraction with the RNeasy kit, about 0.45 to 1 ug of the RNA was reverse transcribed using random hexamers. Via MiXCR, TCRdb re-called the immunoSEQ multiplex PCR reads, giving one row per CDR3 protein. The sample yields about 150,000 distinct CDR3 sequences, around 95% seen once. What was sequenced was CD4+ T cells from PBMCs. This clonotype originated in a human donor with Susac syndrome.

DNA of the CDR3: TGTGCCAGCAGTTTAACGGGGACAGTCAACTATGGCTACACCTTC. Encoded protein: CASSLTGTVNYGYTF. The gene calls are TRBV28 and TRBJ1-2, with TRBD1 matching 7 bases. This CDR3 is built from 15 residues. Germline V gene lookup returns CDR1 MDHEN and CDR2 SYDVKM. The V segment lost 2 bases and the J segment 2 bases; nucleotides outside the gene matches: 5.